The next 23 T cell receptor beta chains were all read from a single sample in a study of blood T cell repertoires in COVID-19. Produced via immunoSEQ multiplex PCR; TCRdb's table is partial and in-frame only. This sample has about 75,000 clones, with roughly 85% found just once. Sample: peripheral blood. These receptors all come from a human donor in a cohort sampled during active COVID-19.

This clone showed up just once. V and J are TRBV14 and TRBJ2-1, with TRBD1 identical over 7 bases. The V gene end was trimmed by 3 bases and the J gene end by 4 bases; junction bases not matched to a gene: 3. The CDR3 loop spans 14 amino acids. Germline assignment: CDR1 SGHDN and CDR2 FVKESK. The CDR3 DNA reads as TGTGCCAGCAGCCACCCGGGACAGTACAATGAGCAGTTCTTC. Residues: CASSHPGQYNEQFF.

The chain combines TRBV7-9 with TRBJ1-4; D ambiguous. CDR1 SEHNR and CDR2 FQNEAQ come from the germline V gene (reference sequence). V was shortened by 1 base and J by 4 bases, with 7 bases between the two germline ends. The CDR3 length is 14 residues. The CDR3 region has the DNA TGTGCCAGCAGCTTAGTGTCTATTAATGAAAAACTGTTTTTT. This sequence encodes CASSLVSINEKLFF.

The chain couples TRBV5-6 to TRBJ2-7; TRBD2 matches 7 bases. CDR3 length equals 16 residues. The germline V gene has CDR1 SGHDT and CDR2 YYEEEE. V lost 6 bases, J lost 5 bases, and 17 bases stayed unmatched. The CDR3 loop is CASTRREGRAWDEQYF. The CDR3 coding sequence is TGTGCCAGCACCCGGAGGGAGGGGAGGGCTTGGGACGAGCAGTACTTC.

V gene TRBV5-4 combines with J gene TRBJ2-7, with 12 bases that match TRBD1. Looked up from germline, CDR1 is SGHNT and CDR2 is YYREEE (reference sequence). This CDR3 contains 15 residues. The V segment lost 5 bases and the J segment 3 bases; nucleotides outside the gene matches: 6. CDR3 sequence reads: CASSPGTGGFYEQYF. DNA of the CDR3: TGTGCCAGCAGTCCCGGGACAGGGGGCTTCTACGAGCAGTACTTC. The variable domain in full, completed from reference TRBV5-4 and TRBJ2-7, reads ETGVTQSPTHLIKTRGQQVTLRCSSQSGHNTVSWYQQALGQGPQFIFQYYREEENGRGNFPPRFSGLQFPNYSSELNVNALELDDSALYLCASSPGTGGFYEQYFGPGTRLTVT.

V is TRBV11-3 and J is TRBJ1-2; no definite D call. V dropped 5 bases and J dropped 4 bases, with 14 bases sitting between them. The CDR3 covers 14 residues. The germline V gene encodes CDR1 SGHNT and CDR2 YENEEA. CDR3 nucleotides: TGTGCCAGCAGCGCGACGAGGGCAGCCTATGGCTACACCTTC. It is translated as CASSATRAAYGYTF.

J is TRBJ1-6 and V is TRBV19; D is possibly TRBD1 (5 bases). Germline CDR1 LNHDA, CDR2 SQIVND (reference sequence). V lost 4 bases and J lost 8, with 9 bases in between. The CDR3 totals 13 residues. Written as DNA, the CDR3 is TGTGCCAGTAGTACAGACAGATATTCACCCCTCCACTTT. Translating it yields CASSTDRYSPLHF. Full variable domain (remainder filled in from reference TRBV19 and TRBJ1-6): DGGITQSPKYLFRKEGQNVTLSCEQNLNHDAMYWYRQDPGQGLRLIYYSQIVNDFQKGDIAEGYSVSREKKESFPLTVTSAQKNPTAFYLCASSTDRYSPLHFGNGTRLTVT.

The chain carries TRBV7-2 and TRBJ2-1; no clear D. Trimming shortened V by 1 base and J by 12 bases, and 7 bases separated the two germline ends. The CDR3 has 11 amino acids. Germline assignment: CDR1 SGHTA and CDR2 FQGNSA. The CDR3 is CASSLDGGQFF. The CDR3 coding sequence is TGTGCCAGCAGCTTAGATGGCGGGCAGTTCTTC.

The chain has TRBV30 and TRBJ1-3; tentative D call: TRBD1 (6 bases). The CDR3 runs to 13 residues. From germline, CDR1 is GTSNPN and CDR2 SVGIG (reference sequence). Between the trimmed V and J ends, which lost 2 bases and 3 bases, there was a span of 8 bases. This CDR3 reads CAWSRTVGNTIYF. As DNA, the CDR3 is TGTGCCTGGAGTAGGACAGTTGGAAACACCATATATTTT.

This clone has just one count. The rearrangement uses TRBV19 and TRBJ1-5, with 7 nucleotides matching TRBD1. Germline CDR1 LNHDA, CDR2 SQIVND (reference sequence). The CDR3 loop spans 15 amino acids. The V and J ends lost 4 bases and 1 base, in that order; junction bases with no gene match: 4. This chain's CDR3 is CASSTRQGSNQPQHF. CDR3 in DNA: TGTGCCAGTAGTACTCGACAGGGAAGCAATCAGCCCCAGCATTTT. Full variable domain (missing parts from reference TRBV19 and TRBJ1-5): DGGITQSPKYLFRKEGQNVTLSCEQNLNHDAMYWYRQDPGQGLRLIYYSQIVNDFQKGDIAEGYSVSREKKESFPLTVTSAQKNPTAFYLCASSTRQGSNQPQHFGDGTRLSIL.

This chain connects TRBV12-3 or TRBV12-4 to TRBJ2-3, with D perhaps matching TRBD2 (5 bases). The CDR3 runs to 12 residues. The ends were cut back, 4 bases at V and 5 bases at J, with 7 bases in the middle. CDR3 bases: TGTGCCAGCAGTTCGGAGGTAGATACGCAGTATTTT. Its translation: CASSSEVDTQYF.

This chain uses TRBV7-2 with TRBJ2-5; a weak D match, TRBD2 (7 bases). Trimming cost V 1 base and J 5 bases, with 8 bases left between them. Germline V lookup: CDR1 SGHTA, CDR2 FQGNSA. The CDR3 is 13 amino acids. CDR3 loop: CASSLEGGETQYF. The CDR3 region has the DNA TGTGCCAGCAGCTTAGAGGGGGGGGAGACCCAGTACTTC. The whole variable domain, remainder taken from reference TRBV7-2 and TRBJ2-5, is GAGVSQSPSNKVTEKGKDVELRCDPISGHTALYWYRQSLGQGLEFLIYFQGNSAPDKSGLPSDRFSAERTGGSVSTLTIQRTQQEDSAVYLCASSLEGGETQYFGPGTRLLVL.

The J gene is TRBJ2-1, the V gene TRBV11-3; D might be TRBD2 (6 bases). Trimming pared 5 bases from V and 2 bases from J, leaving 13 bases between. The CDR3 is 15 residues long. The germline V gene has CDR1 SGHNT and CDR2 YENEEA. In DNA, the CDR3 is TGTGCCAGCAGCCCCATCCGCGGGACCTACAATGAGCAGTTCTTC. This encodes CASSPIRGTYNEQFF.

The gene calls are TRBV18 and TRBJ2-3; D gene ambiguous. Trimming took 0 bases from V and 3 from J, leaving 7 bases between them. Germline CDR1 and CDR2: KGHSH and LQKENI. This CDR3 comprises 14 residues. CDR3: CASSPPFATDTQYF. As DNA, the CDR3 is TGTGCCAGCTCACCACCGTTCGCGACAGATACGCAGTATTTT.

This clone was observed a handful of times. The chain recombines TRBV21-1 with TRBJ1-2. TRBV21-1 is assigned pseudogene status. The CDR3 sequence is 15 residues long. The CDR3 spells CASSRLGNVYYGYTF. CDR3 nucleotide sequence: TGTGCCAGCAGCAGACTGGGTAACGTATACTATGGCTACACCTTC.

The chain recombines TRBV7-2 with TRBJ2-1; 8 bases map to TRBD2. J gave up 2 bases and V 1 base, and 4 bases lay outside the gene matches. Germline V gene lookup returns CDR1 SGHTA and CDR2 FQGNSA. This CDR3 comprises 16 residues. The CDR3 spells CASSLGLALAYNEQFF. In DNA form, the CDR3 reads TGTGCCAGCAGCTTAGGACTAGCGCTTGCCTACAATGAGCAGTTCTTC.

The chain couples TRBV11-2 to TRBJ1-2; TRBD1 might be the D (6 bases). The CDR3 covers 13 residues. The V gene lost 5 bases and the J gene lost 2 bases, with 9 bases spanning the gap. Germline assignment: CDR1 SGHAT and CDR2 FQNNGV. CDR3 amino acids: CASSQGQNYGYTF. Written as DNA, the CDR3 is TGTGCCAGCAGCCAAGGACAGAACTATGGCTACACCTTC.

This chain connects TRBV24-1 to TRBJ1-1; 9 nucleotides agree with TRBD1. Germline trimming cut 3 bases from V and 8 bases from J; bases unmatched to any gene: 3. CDR3 size: 13 residues. Germline CDR1 and CDR2: KGHDR and SFDVKD. CDR3 DNA sequence: TGTGCCACCAGTGATAGGGACAGGGCGGAAGCTTTCTTT. This encodes CATSDRDRAEAFF.

The chain recombines TRBV24-1 with TRBJ1-5; 10 positions match TRBD1. Germline V gene data show CDR1 as KGHDR and CDR2 as SFDVKD. Trimming took 5 bases from V and 4 from J; bases not matched to a gene: 1. There are 14 residues in the CDR3. Here the CDR3 reads CATSGQGANQPQHF. The CDR3 coding sequence is TGTGCCACCAGTGGACAGGGGGCGAATCAGCCCCAGCATTTT.

This clone was observed a single time. This chain links TRBV19 with TRBJ2-5, with 9 bases that match TRBD2. This CDR3 has 15 amino acids. V was clipped by 1 base and J by 1 base; unmatched bases: 1. Germline lookup yields CDR1 LNHDA and CDR2 SQIVND (reference sequence). The CDR3 is CASSIARGGQETQYF. DNA of the CDR3: TGTGCCAGTAGTATAGCGCGGGGGGGCCAAGAGACCCAGTACTTC. The variable domain in full, with the rest retrieved from reference TRBV19 and TRBJ2-5, is DGGITQSPKYLFRKEGQNVTLSCEQNLNHDAMYWYRQDPGQGLRLIYYSQIVNDFQKGDIAEGYSVSREKKESFPLTVTSAQKNPTAFYLCASSIARGGQETQYFGPGTRLLVL.

V and J are TRBV4-2 and TRBJ1-1; no reliable D call. The germline V gene has CDR1 LGHNA and CDR2 YNFKEQ. V was cut by 4 bases and J by 0 bases, with 12 bases left in between. The CDR3 covers 15 residues. The CDR3 sequence is CASSPRPGMNTEAFF. CDR3 DNA: TGTGCCAGCAGCCCACGACCGGGAATGAACACTGAAGCTTTCTTT.

This rearrangement joins TRBV14 to TRBJ2-1; 13 positions match TRBD2. The V segment lost 2 bases and the J segment 10 bases; nucleotides outside the gene matches: 14. Per germline, CDR1 SGHDN and CDR2 FVKESK. The CDR3 runs 18 residues. For the CDR3, the DNA is TGTGCCAGCAGCCAAAGGACTAGCGGGGGCCGGGGAATTGGAGAGCAGTTCTTC. This codes for CASSQRTSGGRGIGEQFF.

The chain is built from TRBV5-4 and TRBJ2-3, with TRBD2 identical over 13 bases. The CDR3 runs to 16 residues. The germline V gene has CDR1 SGHNT and CDR2 YYREEE (reference sequence). V shed 5 bases, J shed 4 bases, and the junction held 7 bases outside the gene matches. The CDR3 sequence: CASSFGTSGDADTQYF. In DNA, the CDR3 is TGTGCCAGCAGTTTCGGGACTAGCGGGGATGCAGATACGCAGTATTTT.

V and J are TRBV5-5 and TRBJ2-7; 8 positions agree with TRBD2. This CDR3 comprises 14 residues. Trimming cost V 3 bases and J 5 bases; bases outside gene matches: 7. Germline CDR1 is SGHKS and CDR2 is YYEKEE (reference sequence). CDR3 sequence reads: CASSSIAGRDEQYF. In nucleotides, the CDR3 is TGTGCCAGCAGCTCAATAGCGGGAAGGGACGAGCAGTACTTC. Complete variable domain (other parts from reference TRBV5-5 and TRBJ2-7): DAGVTQSPTHLIKTRGQQVTLRCSPISGHKSVSWYQQVLGQGPQFIFQYYEKEERGRGNFPDRFSARQFPNYSSELNVNALLLGDSALYLCASSSIAGRDEQYFGPGTRLTVT.